The source of this TCR beta chain is a study of naive CD8 T cells in extremely preterm neonates (TCRdb year 2017). Background on the whole study: The adult participants' age range is given as 25-50 years in the abstract but as 20-50 years in the methods. The study compared TCRbeta CDR3 repertoires of sorted naive CD8+ T cells across four age groups: extremely preterm neonates, term neonates, young children and adults. The research as a whole found: Preterm neonates showed significantly lower iChao1 richness than every other age group (p < 0.05) along with an even clone distribution, indicating a less rich repertoire. A small sample size and variable productive template counts among preterm samples were noted by the authors as limitations. Preterm neonates shared more CDR3 nucleotide sequences (around 2.5%) than term neonates (roughly 0.4%), young children (roughly 0.03%) and adults (roughly 0.01%). To track T cell development within individuals, the authors urged prospective longitudinal studies of preterm and term neonates. Preterm CDR3s were shorter, with fewer N additions and less junctional trimming, and were closer to germline than those of older groups.

On this clone itself: It has no known antigen specificity. Within one base of it there is no much larger clone, and no base qualities were kept.

Trimming removed 5 bases from V and 5 bases from J; the gene matches leave 13 bases unexplained. The CDR3 starts with the cysteine, ends with the phenylalanine, and has 17 residues. Only the CDR3 DNA is retained, 51 bases long and in frame from the first base. CDR1 and CDR2 are drawn from the germline V gene (reference sequence): MNHEY, SMNVEV. TCRbeta CDR3 regions were amplified from genomic DNA by a two-step, bias-controlled multiplex PCR. The multiplex PCR used primers specific for every TRBV and TRBJ gene segment. TCRbeta repertoire data were generated with the immunoSEQ Assay. The paper's processing steps were these. To merge closely related sequences, reads went through filtering and clustering using a relative-frequency ratio and a modified nearest-neighbor algorithm. IMGT annotation was the basis for assigning V, D and J genes to CDR3 sequences. Template counts were normalized for PCR amplification bias and quantified against synthetic TCR CDR3 analog sequences. Only unique productive sequences, that is, in-frame CDR3 sequences lacking stop codons, were included in the analyses. The immunoSEQ Analyzer software was used to calculate clonality, defined as 1 minus Pielou's evenness, and iChao1 richness. Depending on the Shapiro-Wilk normality results, either Student's t-test or a non-parametric test was run in JMP for statistical testing. TCRdb obtained this table from immuneACCESS and retained in-frame rearrangements with V and J assigned. These tables miss some clones; where compared with another copy, unresolved V genes account for less than half of the shortfall, and the remainder is unexplained. Clone size and V and J calls were adopted from that table, with D and trimming inferred from the DNA. The sample has 5,000 to 6,500 clones on record, nearly 98% of them singletons. Jointly, the top ten make up about 0.4% of the sample.

Peripheral blood was donated by five healthy children aged about 16-56 months who were having elective routine surgery, plus five healthy nonsmoking adults. A FACSAria III cell sorter was used to sort live, Annexin V-negative naive CD8+ T cells (CD3+CD8+CD45RA+CCR7+). Between roughly 20,000 and 110,000 naive CD8+ T cells were sorted per sample. Mononuclear cells were isolated from diluted blood by Ficoll-Paque density gradient centrifugation. Mononuclear cells were cryopreserved in about 10% DMSO with around 90% FBS and stored long term at -150°C before sorting. Annexin V and antibodies against CD3, CD8, CCR7 and CD45RA were used to stain the thawed cells. Genomic DNA was extracted from snap-frozen sorted cell pellets with the DNeasy Blood and Tissue Kit.

The V and J segments used are TRBV27 and TRBJ2-2, with 8 bases matching TRBD1. The TCR comes from a human donor in good health. Source material: naive CD8+ T cells from blood. The CDR3 region has the sequence CASSPAGGQVATGELFF. The DNA sequence reads TGTGCCAGCAGTCCCGCAGGGGGACAGGTCGCAACCGGGGAGCTGTTTTTT.